The clone carrying this T cell receptor beta chain has just a few counts. The antigen is unknown. These data come from a study of response to subunit inactivated influenza vaccine. The V end lost 3 bases, the J end lost 4 bases, and 6 bases lay between the germline ends. The CDR3 consists of 12 residues. From germline, CDR1 is LNHDA and CDR2 SQIVND (reference sequence). Study-level results: It was suggested by the authors that few new T cells are recruited by each seasonal influenza vaccination.

One entry per CDR3 protein, called by TCRdb with MiXCR from the RT-PCR reads. The data show just over 300,000 distinct CDR3 sequences, 20% to 25% seen once. The J gene is TRBJ1-2, the V gene TRBV19, with D unclear. The sequenced sample was PBMCs from blood, obtained less than 22 months after vaccination. This TCR derives from a man aged 45 to 75 who received an inactivated influenza vaccine. CDR3 region: CASSMDRYGYTF. The CDR3 DNA reads TGTGCCAGTAGTATGGATCGCTATGGCTACACCTTC.